This T cell receptor (beta chain) was profiled in a study of beta chain features in type 1 diabetes (dated by TCRdb to 2016 to 2019). In the study overall: No differences in mean age, gender distribution, total cell number or subset yield were found between patients and healthy donors. A total of under 140,000,000 sorted cells were examined across all samples, and the number of cells per subset was strongly correlated with RNA yield. In the study, TCRB repertoires of sorted circulating CD4+ T cell subsets from recently diagnosed type 1 diabetes patients were compared with those of matched healthy donors. Whereas all 30 or so donors provided naive and central memory subsets, regulatory and stem cell-like memory subsets were isolated from just 8 patients and about 8 healthy donors.

The entire isolated RNA was reverse transcribed using the High Capacity cDNA Reverse Transcription Kit, and thus expressed TCRB transcripts were sequenced. Deep immunoSEQ sequencing was applied to naive, central memory and regulatory T cell samples, giving an average of approximately 4 million total reads per sample. Sorted cells were lysed in RLT buffer and RNA was extracted with DNase-treated RNeasy Micro or Mini kits, depending on cell number. Each cell subset was processed separately to prevent cross-contamination, with patient and healthy donor samples processed together. The immunoSEQ multiplex PCR was used to amplify TCRB sequences from cDNA, yielding 87-bp fragments that span the CDR3 region. Sequencing of the amplicons was performed on the Illumina HiSeq platform. The original methods were these. PCR bias was computationally corrected using synthetic template baselines, reads within Hamming distance 2 were collapsed, and singletons that could not be merged were discarded. Reads were aligned to IMGT to assign V, D and J genes, CDR3 length, and insertions or deletions at six rearrangement sites. Within each subset, clonotype counts were normalized to sorted cell number, after which true diversity and Gini coefficients were computed with the tcR R package. The overlap coefficient, calculated on TCRB nucleotide sequences, was used to quantify repertoire sharing. As stored in TCRdb, this immuneACCESS dataset retains in-frame rearrangements with V and J assigned. A fraction of the clones does not appear; measured against another copy, unresolved V genes explain less than half of the discrepancy, and the remainder lacks a known reason. The D gene and trimming were derived from the DNA, and the V and J assignments and clone size from that table. Within this sample are around 180,000 clones, with approximately 8.4% of them counted one time only. The ten largest clones add up to under 0.55% of the sample.

About this clone itself: What this receptor recognizes is not known. No much larger clone is present one base from it, and per-base qualities are unavailable.

Broader findings and caveats from the paper: Because cDNA rather than genomic DNA was sequenced, highly expressing activated cells could have been over-represented, although no difference in activation and CD3 levels was found between groups. Naive, central memory and regulatory TCRB repertoires appeared to be more alike among patients than among healthy donors. PCR might favor shorter templates, but patient and control samples were amplified and corrected together, so any skew would affect both groups equally. Because small numbers of individuals were included in the HLA sub-analyses, any influence of HLA type on TCRB rearrangement was left unresolved. Fewer insertions and more nucleotide deletions at VDJ recombination sites were observed in patients with type 1 diabetes, implying thymic rearrangement abnormalities. In all four CD4+ subsets, TCRB CDR3 length was moderately but significantly shorter in type 1 diabetes patients.

From each donor, a single peripheral blood sample of around 120 mL on average was drawn into heparinised tubes. A BD FACSAria II and a panel including CD45RO, CCR7, CD25, CD127, CD95 and CD27 were used to sort naive, central memory, regulatory and stem cell-like memory CD4+ T cells. Purity was above 95% for every sorted population. Right away, PBMCs were isolated by Lymphoprep density gradient centrifugation and were stained directly, with no culture step. So that batch effects would be minimized, each experiment stained and sorted samples in pairs, pairing one healthy donor with one patient. V has 6 bases trimmed and J has 5 bases trimmed; junction bases matching no gene number 11. The CDR1 and CDR2 encoded by the germline V gene are MDHEN and SYDVKM. Inclusive of the bounding cysteine and phenylalanine, the CDR3 is 16 residues long. Just CDR3 DNA is preserved here, 48 bases in frame from base 1.

The sequence came from a young man with type 1 diabetes. The sequence joins TRBV28 to TRBJ2-7, and TRBD2 matches 12 of the central bases. The sequenced material came from central memory CD4+ T cells from blood. The DNA sequence is as follows: TGTGCCAGCAGCTCCCCGACTAGCGGGAGTTTACACGAGCAGTACTTC. Its translation is CASSSPTSGSLHEQYF.